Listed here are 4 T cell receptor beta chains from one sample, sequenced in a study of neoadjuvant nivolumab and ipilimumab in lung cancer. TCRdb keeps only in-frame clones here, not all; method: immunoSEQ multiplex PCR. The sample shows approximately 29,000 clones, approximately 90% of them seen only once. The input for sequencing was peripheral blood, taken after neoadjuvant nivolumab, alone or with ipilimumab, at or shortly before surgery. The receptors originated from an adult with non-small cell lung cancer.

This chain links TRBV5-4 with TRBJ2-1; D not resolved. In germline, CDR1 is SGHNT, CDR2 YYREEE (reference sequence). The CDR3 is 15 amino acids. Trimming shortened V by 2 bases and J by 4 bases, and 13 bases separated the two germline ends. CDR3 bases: TGTGCCAGCAGCTTCGGCCTTCTCCCTTACAATGAGCAGTTCTTC. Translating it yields CASSFGLLPYNEQFF.

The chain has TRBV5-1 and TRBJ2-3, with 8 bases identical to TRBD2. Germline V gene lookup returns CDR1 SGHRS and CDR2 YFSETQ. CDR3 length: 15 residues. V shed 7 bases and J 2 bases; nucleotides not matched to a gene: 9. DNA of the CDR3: TGCGCCAGCGCTTCTACTAGCGGATACACAGATACGCAGTATTTT. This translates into CASASTSGYTDTQYF.

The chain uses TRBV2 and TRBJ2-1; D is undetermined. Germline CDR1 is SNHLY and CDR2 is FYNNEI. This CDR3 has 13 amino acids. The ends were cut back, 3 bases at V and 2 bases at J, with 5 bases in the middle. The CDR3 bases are TGTGCCAGCAGTGATAACACCTACAATGAGCAGTTCTTC. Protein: CASSDNTYNEQFF.

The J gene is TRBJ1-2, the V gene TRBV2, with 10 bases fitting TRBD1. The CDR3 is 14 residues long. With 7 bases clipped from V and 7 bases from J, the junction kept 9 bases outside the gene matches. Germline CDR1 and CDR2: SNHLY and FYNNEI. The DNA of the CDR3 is TGTGCCAGCACTCCCCGGGACAGGGGTAGTGGCTACACCTTC. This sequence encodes CASTPRDRGSGYTF.